This T cell receptor (beta chain) derives from a study of shared T cell receptors in the human thymus. Germline V lookup: CDR1 LNHDA, CDR2 SQIVND (reference sequence). Between the trimmed V and J ends, which lost 7 bases and 0 bases, there was a span of 16 bases. The CDR3 is made up of 16 amino acids. Method: immunoSEQ multiplex PCR; TCRdb's copy keeps in-frame clones and lacks some. The sample contains 650,000 to 950,000 clones, over 75% of which appear only once. Separately, the same data were catalogued under a study of human thymus T cells.

This sequence joins TRBV19 and TRBJ1-5; D remains unclear. What was sequenced was thymocytes. The sequence was collected from a girl under two years old with a congenital heart defect. CDR3 amino acids: CASTHREPYSNQPQHF. The CDR3 nucleotides read TGTGCCAGTACCCATAGGGAGCCATATAGCAATCAGCCCCAGCATTTT.